This TCR beta chain was sequenced during a study of regulatory T cells in long-lasting Graves disease (dated by TCRdb to the early 2020s). Broadly, across the study: In the newly diagnosed Graves' disease group, patients had been taking antithyroid drugs for less than 3 months. The study was registered as a clinical trial and conducted in China. TCR sequencing covered roughly 13 persistent and around 20 newly diagnosed Graves' disease patients, approximately 33 samples in total. Peripheral blood TCR sequencing and RNA sequencing compared persistent Graves' disease patients with newly diagnosed Graves' disease patients. Results the study describes overall, beyond this receptor: As a limitation, the authors acknowledged that the small sample size may reduce accuracy. Lower TCR Shannon entropy and fewer highly expanded clones were observed in persistent Graves' disease patients than in newly diagnosed patients, which suggested clonal expansion. Only peripheral blood was studied, because thyroid tissue, the primary lesion, was inaccessible. Only the TCR beta chain was sequenced and analyzed. Persistent disease showed preferential use of TRBV28, TRBJ1-2 and TRBJ2-5, whereas newly diagnosed disease favored TRBV20-1 and TRBJ2-1. More public clonotypes were shared among persistent patients (under 3,000) than among newly diagnosed patients (roughly 1,000).

Taken with the paper, the label for time point translates to: newly diagnosed GD, antithyroid drugs for less than 3 months. For both TCR sequencing and RNA sequencing, RNA was extracted from PBMCs in TRIzol. The diagnosis of Graves' disease was made according to American Thyroid Association guidelines. The patients came from an endocrinology department in Xi'an, China. Each patient gave approximately 8.8 milliliters of peripheral blood, collected in an EDTA anticoagulant tube. PBMCs were isolated by Ficoll Paque Plus density gradient separation without further T cell sorting. An Agilent 2100 Bioanalyzer and agarose gel were used to check RNA quality, while a NanoDrop 2000 measured RNA concentration. The sample holds many counts of this clonotype. There is no known antigen for this receptor. Base qualities are missing; no much larger clone stands one base away. From its cysteine to its phenylalanine, the CDR3 spans 17 amino acids. Only the CDR3 region is kept as DNA, spanning 51 bases read in frame from base 1. Here V drops 0 bases and J drops 6 bases, and the junction holds 10 bases not matched to any gene. CDR1 and CDR2 are drawn from the germline V gene (reference sequence): DFQATT, SNEGSKA.

The library was generated by multiplex PCR. TCRdb lists the instrument as Illumina HiSeq 4000. To build TCR beta libraries, CDR3 regions were amplified by Arm-PCR using iRepertoire HTBI primers. Before sequencing, the PCR products underwent gel purification. The authors processed their data as follows. Gene usage analysis of CDR3 amino acid clonotypes used the approximately 62 TRBV and about 15 TRBJ segments found across samples. COPE and FqMerger were used to merge the filtered high-quality paired reads into contigs. BLAST was used to align contigs to IMGT TRBV, TRBD and TRBJ reference genes, and CDR3 was defined according to IMGT. Any clonotype with a frequency above 0.1% was counted as a highly expanded clone. Shannon entropy was used to measure repertoire diversity, and the Gini coefficient was used to measure V-J evenness. A clonotype was considered public if more than one individual shared it. Using fastp trimming at Q25 and MiXCR clonotype assembly, TCRdb reanalyzed the public sequencing data and kept in-frame beta chains. For every CDR3 protein sequence, its rows merge into one entry that carries the most common genes and DNA. The authors' filters were not applied to this entry. For this sample there are hundreds of thousands of distinct CDR3 sequences; approximately 15% appear just once. Clones ranked in the top ten supply approximately 18% of the sample.

The sample was also reused in another study, on T cells in Graves' hyperthyroidism and ophthalmopathy. As the second study states: Stable Graves' hyperthyroidism was defined as the absence of progression to ophthalmopathy over 18 months of follow-up. Hyperthyroidism patients were newly diagnosed, had a disease duration of under 2 months, and were aged 18 to 65 years. The study excluded patients with uncontrolled infections, other autoimmune diseases, pregnancy or lactation. Clinical symptoms, serum thyroxine and TRAb, thyroid ultrasound, and orbital computed tomography formed the basis for the diagnoses. For the first round of RT-PCR on the TCR CDR3, the HTBI primer set was used together with the Qiagen OneStep RT-PCR kit. Most expanded thyroid clonotypes (frequency above 0.001) were also detected in blood, suggesting blood repertoires may reflect thyroid immune responses. In cross-validation, a model built on a 13 V-J signature told ophthalmopathy apart from stable hyperthyroidism with less than 90% sensitivity and approximately 81% specificity, and in testing the same model reached 80%/75%. In validation, progression to ophthalmopathy was predicted by the model with 70.59% sensitivity and 72.22% specificity, a median of roughly 6 months before onset. TCR V-J signatures able to tell the groups apart were searched for in a discovery cohort of 95 to 100 patients, of whom around 43 had Graves' ophthalmopathy and roughly 57 had stable Graves' hyperthyroidism. Whether ophthalmopathy could be predicted prospectively was tested in an independent validation cohort made up of under 20 hyperthyroidism patients plus 17 patients who later progressed to ophthalmopathy. The roughly 91 discovery patients were randomly divided into training and test sets at a 7:3 ratio. Thyroid tissue and blood T-cell repertoires from more than five Graves' hyperthyroidism patients were also compared in the study. After sampling, hyperthyroidism patients received methimazole starting at 30 mg daily, and ophthalmopathy patients received high-dose intravenous methylprednisolone. Libraries were constructed in a second round of multiplex PCR, after which size selection and purification were carried out. Sequencing of the libraries was done on an Illumina HiSeq2000 using paired-end 100 bp reads. Raw data were processed with SOAPnuke, discarding reads with adapters, uncalled bases, mean Phred below 15, or no exact constant-primer or identifier match. High-quality paired reads were merged with COPE v1.2.5, and unique nucleotide sequences were defined as clonotypes. MiTCR v1.1 was used to align the clonotypes against IMGT TRBV, TRBD and TRBJ reference segments. Analysis was restricted to V-J combinations with a frequency above 0.0001, which covered approximately 99% of repertoires. The TCS score was defined as the ratio of F50 (clonal expansion) to E x V (chaos), calculated using BLOSUM62-based TCRdist between CDR3 peptides within each V-J. Welch's t-statistics and random forest reduced 500 to 550 V-J features to fewer than 15, which were used in a naive Bayes classifier (R e1071). No statistical method was used to fix the sample size in advance, and group allocation was not hidden from the investigators. According to the paper, TCR Vbeta CDR3 sequencing was carried out on 135 peripheral blood samples, which came from 40 to 45 ophthalmopathy, roughly 75 hyperthyroidism and approximately 17 progressor patients.

The material was peripheral blood mononuclear cells (PBMCs), obtained at new diagnosis, from a patient treated with antithyroid drugs. The V and J genes are TRBV20-1 and TRBJ2-1; the central 11 bases match TRBD2. The TCR was taken from a woman under 40 with Graves disease. Donor details come from another sample of the same person, matched by shared clones. The CDR3 has the sequence CSARDSKLAGVGNEQFF. The sequenced DNA is TGCAGTGCTAGAGATTCGAAACTAGCGGGAGTTGGCAATGAGCAGTTCTTC.